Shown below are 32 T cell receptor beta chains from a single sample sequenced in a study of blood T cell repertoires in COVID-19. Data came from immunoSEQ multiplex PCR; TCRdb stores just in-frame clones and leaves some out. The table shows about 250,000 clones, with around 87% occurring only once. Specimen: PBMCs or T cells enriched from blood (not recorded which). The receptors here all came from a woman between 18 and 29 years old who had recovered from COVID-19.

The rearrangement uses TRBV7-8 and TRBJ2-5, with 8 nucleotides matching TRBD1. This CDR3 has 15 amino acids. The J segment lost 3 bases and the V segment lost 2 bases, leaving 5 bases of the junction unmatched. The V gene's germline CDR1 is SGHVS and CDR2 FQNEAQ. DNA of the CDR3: TGTGCCAGCAGCTTAAAGACAGGGGAGGAAGAGACCCAGTACTTC. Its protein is CASSLKTGEEETQYF.

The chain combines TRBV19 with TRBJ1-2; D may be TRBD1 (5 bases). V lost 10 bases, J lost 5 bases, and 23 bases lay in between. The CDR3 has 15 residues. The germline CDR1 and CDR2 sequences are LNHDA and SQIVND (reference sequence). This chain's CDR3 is CAILIQAPSGYGYTF. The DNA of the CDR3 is TGTGCCATCTTGATCCAGGCCCCCTCAGGGTATGGCTACACCTTC.

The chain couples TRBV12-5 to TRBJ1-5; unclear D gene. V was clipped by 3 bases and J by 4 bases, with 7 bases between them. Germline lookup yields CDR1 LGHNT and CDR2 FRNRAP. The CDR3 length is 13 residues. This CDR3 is CASGLELNQPQHF. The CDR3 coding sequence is TGTGCTAGTGGTTTAGAGTTAAATCAGCCCCAGCATTTT.

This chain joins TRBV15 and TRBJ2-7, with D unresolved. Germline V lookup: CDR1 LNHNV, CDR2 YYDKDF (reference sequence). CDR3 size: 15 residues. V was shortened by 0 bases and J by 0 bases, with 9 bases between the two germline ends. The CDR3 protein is CATSRDLAVSYEQYF. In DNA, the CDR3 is TGTGCCACCAGCAGAGATCTGGCGGTCTCCTACGAGCAGTACTTC.

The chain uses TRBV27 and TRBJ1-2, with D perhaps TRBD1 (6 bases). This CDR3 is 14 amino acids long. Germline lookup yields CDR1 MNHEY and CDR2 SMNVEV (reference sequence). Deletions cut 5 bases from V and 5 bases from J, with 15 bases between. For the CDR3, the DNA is TGTGCCAGCAGTCCCATGGACAGCCGTTATGGCTACACCTTC. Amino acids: CASSPMDSRYGYTF.

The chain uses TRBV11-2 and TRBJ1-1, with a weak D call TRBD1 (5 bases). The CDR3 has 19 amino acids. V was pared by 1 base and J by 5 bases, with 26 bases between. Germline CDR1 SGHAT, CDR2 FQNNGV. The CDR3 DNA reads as TGTGCCAGCAGCTTAGCTTCAGGGTTGGGGCTGGCCCATGGGACTGAAGCTTTCTTT. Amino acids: CASSLASGLGLAHGTEAFF.

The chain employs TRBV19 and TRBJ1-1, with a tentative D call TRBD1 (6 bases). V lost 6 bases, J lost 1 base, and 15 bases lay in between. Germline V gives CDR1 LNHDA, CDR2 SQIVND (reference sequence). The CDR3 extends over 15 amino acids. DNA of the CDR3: TGTGCCAGTAGCAACACAGGGTCCCGGAACACTGAAGCTTTCTTT. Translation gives CASSNTGSRNTEAFF.

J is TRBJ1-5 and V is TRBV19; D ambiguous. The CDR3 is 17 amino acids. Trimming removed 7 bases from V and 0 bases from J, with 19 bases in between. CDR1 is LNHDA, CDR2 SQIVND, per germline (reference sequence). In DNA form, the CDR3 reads TGTGCCAGTAATACGGAGGGAAATACGTATAGCAATCAGCCCCAGCATTTT. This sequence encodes CASNTEGNTYSNQPQHF.

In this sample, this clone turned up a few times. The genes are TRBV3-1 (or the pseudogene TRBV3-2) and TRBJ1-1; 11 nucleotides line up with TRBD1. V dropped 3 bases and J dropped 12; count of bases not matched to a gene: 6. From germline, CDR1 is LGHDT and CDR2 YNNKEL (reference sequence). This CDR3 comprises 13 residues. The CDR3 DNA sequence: TGTGCCAGCAGCCAGGTGGGACAGGGGGAAACTTTCTTT. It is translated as CASSQVGQGETFF.

CDR3 residues: CASSLGTGSIQPQHF. The CDR3 region has the DNA TGTGCCAGCAGCTTGGGGACAGGGAGTATTCAGCCCCAGCATTTT. The rearrangement links TRBV5-6 to TRBJ1-5; 8 bases are a match to TRBD1. Germline CDR1 and CDR2: SGHDT and YYEEEE. V lost 0 bases and J lost 6; bases outside the gene matches: 5. There are 15 residues in the CDR3.

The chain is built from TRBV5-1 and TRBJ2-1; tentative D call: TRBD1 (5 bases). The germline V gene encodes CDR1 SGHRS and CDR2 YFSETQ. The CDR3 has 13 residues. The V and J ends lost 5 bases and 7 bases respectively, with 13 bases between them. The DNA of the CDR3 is TGCGCCAGCAGTCCCCAGGGTGGAAATGAGCAGTTCTTC. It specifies CASSPQGGNEQFF.

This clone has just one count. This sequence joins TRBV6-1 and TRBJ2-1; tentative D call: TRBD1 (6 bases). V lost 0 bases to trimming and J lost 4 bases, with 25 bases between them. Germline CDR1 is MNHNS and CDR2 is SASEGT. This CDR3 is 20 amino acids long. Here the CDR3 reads CASSEALKGQPLFPYNEQFF. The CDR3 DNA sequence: TGTGCCAGCAGTGAAGCCTTGAAAGGACAGCCACTCTTCCCTTACAATGAGCAGTTCTTC.

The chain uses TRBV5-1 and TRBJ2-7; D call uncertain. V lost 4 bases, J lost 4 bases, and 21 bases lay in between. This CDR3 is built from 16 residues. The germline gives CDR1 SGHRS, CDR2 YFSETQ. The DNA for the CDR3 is TGCGCCAGCAGCCGGATCCCGCAGGCGCGAATATACGAGCAGTACTTC. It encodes CASSRIPQARIYEQYF.

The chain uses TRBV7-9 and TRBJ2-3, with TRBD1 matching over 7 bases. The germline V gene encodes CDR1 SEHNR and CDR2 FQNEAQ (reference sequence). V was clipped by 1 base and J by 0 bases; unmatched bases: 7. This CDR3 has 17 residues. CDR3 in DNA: TGTGCCAGCAGCTTAGGACAGGGTTGGAGTAGCACAGATACGCAGTATTTT. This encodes CASSLGQGWSSTDTQYF.

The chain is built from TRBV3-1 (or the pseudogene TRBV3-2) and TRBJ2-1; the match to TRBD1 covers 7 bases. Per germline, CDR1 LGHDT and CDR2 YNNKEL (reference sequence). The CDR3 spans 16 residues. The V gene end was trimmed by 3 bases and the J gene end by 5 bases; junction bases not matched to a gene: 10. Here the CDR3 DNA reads TGTGCCAGCAGCCACCAGGGACAGTCTTACCACAATGAGCAGTTCTTC. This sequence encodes CASSHQGQSYHNEQFF.

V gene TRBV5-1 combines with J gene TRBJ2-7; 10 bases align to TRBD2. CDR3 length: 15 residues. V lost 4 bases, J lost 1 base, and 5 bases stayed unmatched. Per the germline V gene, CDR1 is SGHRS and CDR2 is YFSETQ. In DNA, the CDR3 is TGCGCCAGCAGCCCCGGGACTAGCGAGTCCTACGAGCAGTACTTC. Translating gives CASSPGTSESYEQYF.

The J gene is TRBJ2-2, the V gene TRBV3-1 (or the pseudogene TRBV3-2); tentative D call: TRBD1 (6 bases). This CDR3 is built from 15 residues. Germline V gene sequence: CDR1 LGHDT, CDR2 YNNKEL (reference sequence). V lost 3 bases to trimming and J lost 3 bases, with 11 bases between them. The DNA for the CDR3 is TGTGCCAGCAGCCAGGGGGCCGATTACACCGGGGAGCTGTTTTTT. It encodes CASSQGADYTGELFF.

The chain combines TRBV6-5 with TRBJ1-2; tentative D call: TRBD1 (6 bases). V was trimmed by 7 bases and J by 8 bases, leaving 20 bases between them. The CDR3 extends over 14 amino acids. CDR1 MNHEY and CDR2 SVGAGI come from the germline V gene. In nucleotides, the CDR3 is TGTGCCAGCACCACGACCCGGGTAGGGGGAGGCTACACCTTC. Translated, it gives CASTTTRVGGGYTF.

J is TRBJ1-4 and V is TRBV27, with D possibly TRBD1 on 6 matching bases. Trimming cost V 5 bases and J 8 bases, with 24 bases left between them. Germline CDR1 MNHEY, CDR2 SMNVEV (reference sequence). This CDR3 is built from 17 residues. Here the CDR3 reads CASSRHLRQADQEKLFF. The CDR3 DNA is TGTGCCAGCAGTCGACATTTACGACAGGCGGATCAGGAAAAACTGTTTTTT. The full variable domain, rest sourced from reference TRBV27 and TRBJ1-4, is EAQVTQNPRYLITVTGKKLTVTCSQNMNHEYMSWYRQDPGLGLRQIYYSMNVEVTDKGDVPEGYKVSRKEKRNFPLILESPSPNQTSLYFCASSRHLRQADQEKLFFGSGTQLSVL.

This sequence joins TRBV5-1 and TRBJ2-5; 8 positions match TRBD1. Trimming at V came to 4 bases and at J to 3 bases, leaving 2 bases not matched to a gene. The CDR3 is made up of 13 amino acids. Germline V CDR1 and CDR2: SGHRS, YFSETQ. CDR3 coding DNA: TGCGCCAGCAGCCCGGGACAGGAAGAGACCCAGTACTTC. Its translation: CASSPGQEETQYF.

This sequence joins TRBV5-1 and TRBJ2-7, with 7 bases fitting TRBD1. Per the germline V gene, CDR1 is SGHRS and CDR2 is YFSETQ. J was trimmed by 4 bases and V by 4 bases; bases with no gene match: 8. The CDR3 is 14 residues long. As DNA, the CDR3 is TGCGCCAGCAGCGTCCGGGACAGTGAGTACGAGCAGTACTTC. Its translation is CASSVRDSEYEQYF. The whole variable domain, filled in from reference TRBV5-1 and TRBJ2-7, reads KAGVTQTPRYLIKTRGQQVTLSCSPISGHRSVSWYQQTPGQGLQFLFEYFSETQRNKGNFPGRFSGRQFSNSRSEMNVSTLELGDSALYLCASSVRDSEYEQYFGPGTRLTVT.

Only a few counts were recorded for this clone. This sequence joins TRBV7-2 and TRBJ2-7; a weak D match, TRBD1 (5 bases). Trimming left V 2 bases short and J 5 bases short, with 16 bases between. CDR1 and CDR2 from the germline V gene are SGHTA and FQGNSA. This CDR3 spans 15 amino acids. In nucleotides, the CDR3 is TGTGCCAGCAGCTTACGGTTCGCAGGGCGGAACGAGCAGTACTTC. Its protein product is CASSLRFAGRNEQYF.

In DNA, the CDR3 is TGTGCCAGCAGCTATGGACAGAGAGACTACGAGCAGTACTTC. Translating it yields CASSYGQRDYEQYF. V usage is TRBV7-9 and J usage is TRBJ2-7, with a weak D call TRBD1 (6 bases). CDR1 and CDR2 from the germline V gene are SEHNR and FQNEAQ (reference sequence). This CDR3 is built from 14 residues. The germline V and J ends were trimmed by 4 bases and 3 bases, with 13 bases remaining between them.

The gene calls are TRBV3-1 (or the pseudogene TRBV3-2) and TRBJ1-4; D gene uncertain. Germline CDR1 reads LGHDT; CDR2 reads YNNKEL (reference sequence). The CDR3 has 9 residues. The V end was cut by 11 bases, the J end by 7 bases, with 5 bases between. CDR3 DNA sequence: TGTGCCCCCGGTGAAAAACTGTTTTTT. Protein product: CAPGEKLFF.

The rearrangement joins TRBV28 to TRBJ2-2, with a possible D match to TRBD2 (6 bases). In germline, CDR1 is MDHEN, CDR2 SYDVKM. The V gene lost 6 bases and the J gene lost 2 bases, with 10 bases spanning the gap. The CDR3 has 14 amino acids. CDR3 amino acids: CASSPTSNTGELFF. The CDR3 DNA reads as TGTGCCAGCAGCCCGACTAGTAACACCGGGGAGCTGTTTTTT.

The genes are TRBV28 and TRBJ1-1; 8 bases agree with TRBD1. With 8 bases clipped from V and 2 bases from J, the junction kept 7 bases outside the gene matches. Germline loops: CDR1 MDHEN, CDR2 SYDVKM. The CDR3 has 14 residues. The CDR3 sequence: CASGDRSVNTEAFF. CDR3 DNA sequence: TGTGCCAGCGGGGACAGGTCAGTCAACACTGAAGCTTTCTTT.

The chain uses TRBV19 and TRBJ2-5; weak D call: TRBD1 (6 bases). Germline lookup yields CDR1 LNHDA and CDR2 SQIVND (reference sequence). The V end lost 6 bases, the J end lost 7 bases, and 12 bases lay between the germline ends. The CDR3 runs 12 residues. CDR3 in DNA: TGTGCCAGTAGCCTGTTAGGGGGGACCCAGTACTTC. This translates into CASSLLGGTQYF. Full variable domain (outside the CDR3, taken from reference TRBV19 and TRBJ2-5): DGGITQSPKYLFRKEGQNVTLSCEQNLNHDAMYWYRQDPGQGLRLIYYSQIVNDFQKGDIAEGYSVSREKKESFPLTVTSAQKNPTAFYLCASSLLGGTQYFGPGTRLLVL.

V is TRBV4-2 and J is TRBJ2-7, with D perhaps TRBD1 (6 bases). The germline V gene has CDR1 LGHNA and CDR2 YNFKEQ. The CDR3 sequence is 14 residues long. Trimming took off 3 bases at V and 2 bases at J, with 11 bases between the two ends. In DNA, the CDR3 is TGTGCCAGCAGCCAGCACAGGGTACCCTACGAGCAGTACTTC. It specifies CASSQHRVPYEQYF.

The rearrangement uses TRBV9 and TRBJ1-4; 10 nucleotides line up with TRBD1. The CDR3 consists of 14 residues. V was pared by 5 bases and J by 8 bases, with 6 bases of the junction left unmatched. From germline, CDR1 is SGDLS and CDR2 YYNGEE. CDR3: CASSSGQGREKLFF. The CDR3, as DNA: TGTGCCAGCAGTTCGGGACAGGGGCGCGAAAAACTGTTTTTT.

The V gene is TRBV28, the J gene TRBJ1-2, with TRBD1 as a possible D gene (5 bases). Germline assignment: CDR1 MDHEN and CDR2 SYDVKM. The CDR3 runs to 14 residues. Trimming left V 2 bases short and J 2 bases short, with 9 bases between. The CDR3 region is CASSLGARNYGYTF. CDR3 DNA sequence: TGTGCCAGCAGTTTAGGGGCGAGAAACTATGGCTACACCTTC.

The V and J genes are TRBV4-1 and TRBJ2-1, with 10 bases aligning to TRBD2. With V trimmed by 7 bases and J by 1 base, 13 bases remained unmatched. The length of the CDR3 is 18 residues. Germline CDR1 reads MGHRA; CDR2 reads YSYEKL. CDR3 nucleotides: TGCGCCAGCAAGAGAGAGAGCGGGGGGGCCTCGTCCTACAATGAGCAGTTCTTC. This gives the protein CASKRESGGASSYNEQFF.

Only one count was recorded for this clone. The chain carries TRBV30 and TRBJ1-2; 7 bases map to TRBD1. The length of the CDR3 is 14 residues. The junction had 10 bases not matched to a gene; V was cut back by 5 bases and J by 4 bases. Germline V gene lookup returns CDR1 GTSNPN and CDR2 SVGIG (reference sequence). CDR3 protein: CAWDHRGLSYGYTF. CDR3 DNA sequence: TGTGCCTGGGATCACAGGGGATTGAGCTATGGCTACACCTTC.